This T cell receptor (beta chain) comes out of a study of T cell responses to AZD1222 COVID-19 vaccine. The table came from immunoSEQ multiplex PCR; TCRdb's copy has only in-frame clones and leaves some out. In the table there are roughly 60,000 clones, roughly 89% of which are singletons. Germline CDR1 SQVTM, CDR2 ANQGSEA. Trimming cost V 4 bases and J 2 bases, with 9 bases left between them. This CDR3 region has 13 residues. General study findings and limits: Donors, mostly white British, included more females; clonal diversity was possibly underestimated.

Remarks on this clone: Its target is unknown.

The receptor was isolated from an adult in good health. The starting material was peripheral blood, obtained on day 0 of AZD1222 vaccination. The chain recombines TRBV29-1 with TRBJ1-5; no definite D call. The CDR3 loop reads CSVASGGNQPQHF. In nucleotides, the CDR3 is TGCAGCGTTGCCAGCGGTGGCAATCAGCCCCAGCATTTT.